This T cell receptor beta chain comes out of a study of OX40 agonist ivuxolimab in advanced cancers. In the study overall: All patients had ivuxolimab intravenously every 2 weeks at 0.01 to 10 mg/kg. Cohort: approximately 83% men, mean age 60, aged about 20 to 79. Study conclusions and caveats: Compared with CD4+, CD8+ T cells on average had more expanded clones.

The table came from immunoSEQ multiplex PCR; TCRdb's copy has only in-frame clones and leaves some out. This sample has approximately 15,000 clones, with around 83% found just once. Per the germline V gene, CDR1 is MNHNS and CDR2 is SASEGT. The CDR3 is 15 residues long. The J segment lost 3 bases and the V segment lost 6 bases, leaving 7 bases of the junction unmatched. Comment on this clone: The antigen remains undetermined.

V is TRBV6-1 and J is TRBJ1-5; 8 bases agree with TRBD1. The TCR originated in an adult with an advanced solid tumor such as melanoma, head and neck, liver or kidney cancer. The sequences come from CD4+ or CD8+ T cells sorted from blood, collected in a trial of the OX40 agonist ivuxolimab. CDR3 sequence reads: CASRSTGVANQPQHF. CDR3 nucleotides: TGTGCCAGCAGGTCGACAGGGGTGGCCAATCAGCCCCAGCATTTT.